Below are 15 T cell receptor beta chains sequenced from a single sample in a study of T cells after posttransplantation cyclophosphamide. Only in-frame clones appear in the TCRdb table, and some are missing; sequencing was by immunoSEQ multiplex PCR. Of tens of thousands of clones detected, approximately 97% appear once; the ten largest clones hold 0.1% to 0.15%. The naive gate required viable CD3+CD4+ or CD3+CD8+ cells with CCR7+CD45RA+CD45RO-CD95-CD27+CD28+ phenotype. The sample comprised naive CD4+ T cells sorted from PBMCs. These receptors all come from a man aged 45 to 65 in good health, CMV-negative, and a related stem cell transplant donor.

The rearrangement uses TRBV7-6 and TRBJ2-1, with TRBD2 identical over 9 bases. This CDR3 has 16 amino acids. V lost 0 bases to trimming and J lost 4 bases; unmatched junction nucleotides: 4. Germline values: CDR1 SGHVS, CDR2 FNYEAQ. DNA of the CDR3: TGTGCCAGCAGCTTAGCTTCTAGCGGGGTATACAATGAGCAGTTCTTC. This gives the protein CASSLASSGVYNEQFF.

The rearrangement uses TRBV18 and TRBJ1-4; D gene unclear. V was trimmed by 0 bases and J by 7 bases, leaving 12 bases between them. Germline V CDR1 and CDR2: KGHSH, LQKENI. CDR3 size: 15 residues. CDR3 protein: CASSPPEVRGEKLFF. CDR3 coding DNA: TGTGCCAGCTCACCACCCGAAGTGAGAGGTGAAAAACTGTTTTTT.

The chain combines TRBV7-8 with TRBJ1-1; D is ambiguous. The CDR3 covers 14 residues. Germline V gene data show CDR1 as SGHVS and CDR2 as FQNEAQ. Trimming left V 2 bases short and J 0 bases short, with 7 bases between. The DNA for the CDR3 is TGTGCCAGCAGCTTACTAGGAATGAACACTGAAGCTTTCTTT. Encoded protein: CASSLLGMNTEAFF.

The chain couples TRBV9 to TRBJ1-1; D might be TRBD1 (6 bases). The CDR3 is made up of 15 amino acids. Germline V gene data show CDR1 as SGDLS and CDR2 as YYNGEE. Trimming removed 0 bases at V and 0 bases at J, with 9 bases between. Written as DNA, the CDR3 is TGTGCCAGCAGCGTAGACAGGGCAATGAACACTGAAGCTTTCTTT. This encodes CASSVDRAMNTEAFF.

The chain uses TRBV19 and TRBJ2-7, with 7 bases that match TRBD1. The CDR3 runs 15 residues. Trimming cost V 7 bases and J 4 bases; bases outside gene matches: 13. CDR1 and CDR2 from the germline V gene are LNHDA and SQIVND (reference sequence). The CDR3 spells CASTPSGTAGYEQYF. The CDR3, as DNA: TGTGCCAGTACCCCTTCCGGGACAGCCGGATACGAGCAGTACTTC.

J is TRBJ2-1 and V is TRBV4-2; 16 bases line up with TRBD2. The ends lost 4 bases at V and 4 bases at J; junction bases unmatched: 4. CDR1 and CDR2 (germline): LGHNA, YNFKEQ. The length of the CDR3 is 17 residues. CDR3 sequence: CASSPGTSGRAYNEQFF. CDR3 sequence (DNA): TGTGCCAGCAGCCCGGGGACTAGCGGGAGGGCTTACAATGAGCAGTTCTTC.

The chain links TRBV28 to TRBJ2-3; D is ambiguous. Germline CDR1 reads MDHEN; CDR2 reads SYDVKM. V dropped 6 bases and J dropped 4 bases, with 11 bases sitting between them. The CDR3 is made up of 13 amino acids. As DNA, the CDR3 is TGTGCCAGCAGGTCACTTCTCCCAGATACGCAGTATTTT. Its translation is CASRSLLPDTQYF. Drawing the rest from reference TRBV28 and TRBJ2-3, the complete variable domain is DVKVTQSSRYLVKRTGEKVFLECVQDMDHENMFWYRQDPGLGLRLIYFSYDVKMKEKGDIPEGYSVSREKKERFSLILESASTNQTSMYLCASRSLLPDTQYFGPGTRLTVL.

The chain joins TRBV5-1 to TRBJ1-5; 7 nucleotides align to TRBD1. Germline V lookup: CDR1 SGHRS, CDR2 YFSETQ. The CDR3 contains 14 residues. The J segment lost 5 bases and the V segment lost 5 bases, leaving 7 bases of the junction unmatched. The chain's CDR3 is CASSYGTEDQPQHF. CDR3 nucleotide sequence: TGCGCCAGCAGTTATGGGACAGAGGATCAGCCCCAGCATTTT.

The chain recombines TRBV2 with TRBJ2-7; D is ambiguous. Germline CDR1 and CDR2: SNHLY and FYNNEI. Trimming removed 3 bases from V and 2 bases from J, with 14 bases in between. This CDR3 spans 15 amino acids. CDR3 sequence: CASSDPEWAAYEQYF. The CDR3 nucleotides read TGTGCCAGCAGTGATCCTGAGTGGGCCGCCTACGAGCAGTACTTC.

This chain connects TRBV7-3 to TRBJ2-2; 9 bases are a match to TRBD1. Germline V gene sequence: CDR1 SGHTA, CDR2 FQGTGA. The CDR3 covers 15 residues. J gave up 5 bases and V 7 bases, and 8 bases lay outside the gene matches. The CDR3 coding sequence is TGTGCCAGCACCACAGGGGGCGCTGGGACCGGGGAGCTGTTTTTT. Translating it yields CASTTGGAGTGELFF.

This chain connects TRBV15 to TRBJ2-5; 11 bases are a match to TRBD2. The V and J ends lost 5 bases and 1 base, in that order; junction bases with no gene match: 9. Germline-derived CDR1 and CDR2 are LNHNV and YYDKDF (reference sequence). The CDR3 spans 17 residues. CDR3 sequence reads: CATSVLAGGPIQETQYF. The CDR3, as DNA: TGTGCCACCAGCGTTCTAGCGGGAGGCCCTATCCAAGAGACCCAGTACTTC.

This rearrangement joins TRBV10-1 to TRBJ1-5, with TRBD1 identical over 7 bases. V trimming: 7 bases; J trimming: 3 bases; junction bases outside the gene matches: 12. This CDR3 is 16 amino acids long. Per the germline V gene, CDR1 is WNHNN and CDR2 is SYGVQD (reference sequence). The CDR3 DNA sequence: TGCGCCAGCAAGACTAGGGGACAGCATACCAATCAGCCCCAGCATTTT. Translation: CASKTRGQHTNQPQHF.

The chain combines TRBV7-3 with TRBJ2-3, with 9 positions matching TRBD2. Trimming cost V 7 bases and J 6 bases; bases outside gene matches: 14. CDR1 SGHTA and CDR2 FQGTGA come from the germline V gene. The CDR3 consists of 16 residues. In nucleotides, the CDR3 is TGTGCCAGCACCGCCAGACCAGCGGGGGGTTCGGATACGCAGTATTTT. Its translation: CASTARPAGGSDTQYF.

The chain uses TRBV13 and TRBJ2-1, with 11 positions matching TRBD1. Germline V gives CDR1 PRHDT, CDR2 FYEKMQ (reference sequence). The CDR3 covers 16 residues. Trimming removed 4 bases from V and 4 bases from J; junction bases left unmatched: 6. CDR3 DNA sequence: TGTGCCAGCAGCTCCCGAGGACAGGGGGCGTACAATGAGCAGTTCTTC. It yields the protein CASSSRGQGAYNEQFF.

The rearrangement joins TRBV2 to TRBJ2-1; 9 bases map to TRBD2. Trimming cost V 4 bases and J 8 bases; bases outside gene matches: 9. Germline CDR1 SNHLY, CDR2 FYNNEI. This CDR3 has 15 amino acids. This CDR3 is CASSALRGGGDEQFF. CDR3 in DNA: TGTGCCAGCAGTGCCCTGCGGGGGGGCGGGGATGAGCAGTTCTTC.